Below, 11 T cell receptor gamma chains from the same sample are listed, as sequenced in a study of human gamma delta and Vdelta1 T cells. TCRdb called clones anew from the PCR reads with CATT. The table shows over 7,500 gamma-chain clones, with 45% occurring only once. Their antigens are not known. Sequenced input: Vdelta1 gamma-delta T cells from blood grown in culture (DOT cells). These receptors originate from a human donor in good health.

This clone showed up just once. Other DNA sequences of this sample code for an identical CDR3. The chain employs TRGV10 and TRGJ1 or TRGJ2. TRGV10 is placed among ORFs of uncertain function. The CDR3 is 13 amino acids. Trimming removed 8 bases from V and 0 bases from J; junction bases left unmatched: 5. This chain's CDR3 is CAAWDLNYYKKLF. The CDR3 coding sequence is TGTGCTGCGTGGGACCTGAATTATTATAAGAAACTCTTT.

The count of this clone is one. The chain couples TRGV4 to TRGJ1 or TRGJ2. Germline assignment: CDR1 EGSTGY and CDR2 YDSYTSSV. This CDR3 is 14 amino acids long. V dropped 4 bases and J dropped 0; count of bases not matched to a gene: 6. CDR3 sequence reads: CATWDPLNYYKKLF. CDR3 in DNA: TGTGCCACCTGGGACCCTCTGAATTATTATAAGAAACTCTTT.

This clone was recorded once. This chain connects TRGV9 to TRGJP. Per germline, CDR1 GITISATS and CDR2 ISYDGTV (reference sequence). Trimming at V came to 4 bases and at J to 7 bases, leaving 4 bases not matched to a gene. The CDR3 spans 15 residues. The CDR3 DNA sequence: TGTGCCTTGTGGGACCGTGAGTTGGGCAAAAAAATCAAGGTATTT. Protein product: CALWDRELGKKIKVF.

This chain connects TRGV4 to TRGJ1 or TRGJ2. This CDR3 is built from 13 residues. V lost 3 bases, J lost 4 bases, and 6 bases stayed unmatched. Germline V gives CDR1 EGSTGY, CDR2 YDSYTSSV. This CDR3 reads CATWDKEYYKKLF. CDR3 in DNA: TGTGCCACCTGGGATAAGGAGTATTATAAGAAACTCTTT.

The chain couples TRGV10 to TRGJP1. TRGV10 is identified as an open reading frame with a role that is uncertain. The V segment lost 8 bases and the J segment 3 bases; nucleotides outside the gene matches: 10. This CDR3 is 15 amino acids long. This CDR3 reads CAAWDFKATGWFKIF. In DNA form, the CDR3 reads TGTGCTGCGTGGGATTTTAAAGCCACTGGTTGGTTCAAGATATTT.

The rearrangement links TRGV4 to TRGJ1 or TRGJ2. V lost 3 bases and J lost 0; bases outside the gene matches: 2. Germline V CDR1 and CDR2: EGSTGY, YDSYTSSV. The CDR3 has 13 residues. The DNA of the CDR3 is TGTGCCACCTGGGATCTGAATTATTATAAGAAACTCTTT. Its protein is CATWDLNYYKKLF.

V is TRGV3 and J is TRGJ1 or TRGJ2. The CDR3 spans 12 residues. Trimming cost V 0 bases and J 10 bases; bases outside gene matches: 6. Germline-derived CDR1 and CDR2 are VTNTFY and YDVSTARD (reference sequence). In DNA form, the CDR3 reads TGTGCCACCTGGGACAGGAGGGTCAAGAAACTCTTT. It yields the protein CATWDRRVKKLF.

The rearrangement uses TRGV2 and TRGJ1 or TRGJ2. The CDR3 runs to 15 residues. CDR1 is EGSNGY and CDR2 is YDSYNSKV in the germline V gene. J gave up 3 bases and V 3 bases, and 11 bases lay outside the gene matches. CDR3 bases: TGTGCCACCTGGGACCCAGCCTGGGGTTATTATAAGAAACTCTTT. Protein sequence: CATWDPAWGYYKKLF.

This clone has a handful of counts. The same CDR3 also results from other DNA sequences found in this sample. V and J are TRGV3 and TRGJ1 or TRGJ2. This CDR3 region has 15 residues. V lost 0 bases and J lost 2; bases outside the gene matches: 7. CDR1 VTNTFY and CDR2 YDVSTARD come from the germline V gene (reference sequence). CDR3 bases: TGTGCCACCTGGGACAGGCCAAGGGATTATTATAAGAAACTCTTT. Encoded protein: CATWDRPRDYYKKLF.

V usage is TRGV3 and J usage is TRGJP1. The CDR3 has 14 amino acids. Germline loops: CDR1 VTNTFY, CDR2 YDVSTARD (reference sequence). The V and J ends lost 1 base and 5 bases, in that order; junction bases with no gene match: 4. The CDR3 DNA reads as TGTGCCACCTGGGACAGTCCTACTGGTTGGTTCAAGATATTT. This encodes CATWDSPTGWFKIF.

This chain connects TRGV2 to TRGJ1 or TRGJ2. V lost 0 bases and J lost 2; bases outside the gene matches: 4. Germline assignment: CDR1 EGSNGY and CDR2 YDSYNSKV. CDR3 length: 14 residues. DNA for the CDR3: TGTGCCACCTGGGACGGGCGCTATTATTATAAGAAACTCTTT. Amino acid sequence: CATWDGRYYYKKLF.